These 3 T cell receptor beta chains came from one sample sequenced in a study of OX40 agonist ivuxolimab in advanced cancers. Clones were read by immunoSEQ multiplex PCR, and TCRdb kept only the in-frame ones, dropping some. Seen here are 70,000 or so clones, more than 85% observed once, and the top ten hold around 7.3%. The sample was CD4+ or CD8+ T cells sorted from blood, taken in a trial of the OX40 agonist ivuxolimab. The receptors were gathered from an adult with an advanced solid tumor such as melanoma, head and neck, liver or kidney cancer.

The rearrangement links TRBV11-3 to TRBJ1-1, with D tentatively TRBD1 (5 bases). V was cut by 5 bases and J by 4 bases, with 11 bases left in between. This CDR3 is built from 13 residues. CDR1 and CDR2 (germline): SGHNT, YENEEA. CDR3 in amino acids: CASSTGRSTEAFF. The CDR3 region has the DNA TGTGCCAGCAGCACGGGACGGAGCACTGAAGCTTTCTTT.

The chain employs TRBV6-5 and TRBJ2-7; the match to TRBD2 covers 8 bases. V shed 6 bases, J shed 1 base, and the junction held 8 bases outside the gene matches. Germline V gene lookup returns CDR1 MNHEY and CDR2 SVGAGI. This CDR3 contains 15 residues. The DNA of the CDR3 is TGTGCCAGCAGCGACAGCGGGGGACCTTCCTACGAGCAGTACTTC. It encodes CASSDSGGPSYEQYF.

The CDR3 protein is CASRYLAGEADTQYF. In nucleotides, the CDR3 is TGTGCCAGCAGGTATCTAGCGGGGGAGGCAGATACGCAGTATTTT. The chain has TRBV5-4 and TRBJ2-3, with 10 bases that match TRBD2. V was pared by 5 bases and J by 4 bases, with 7 bases of the junction left unmatched. The CDR3 sequence is 15 residues long. CDR1 is SGHNT and CDR2 is YYREEE in the germline V gene (reference sequence). The complete variable domain, with remaining parts taken from reference TRBV5-4 and TRBJ2-3, reads ETGVTQSPTHLIKTRGQQVTLRCSSQSGHNTVSWYQQALGQGPQFIFQYYREEENGRGNFPPRFSGLQFPNYSSELNVNALELDDSALYLCASRYLAGEADTQYFGPGTRLTVL.